The 26 T cell receptor beta chains listed next were all sequenced from one sample in a study of T cell responses to AZD1222 COVID-19 vaccine. Sequenced by immunoSEQ multiplex PCR; TCRdb stores in-frame clones only, minus some. Found here are about 150,000 clones, 88% of them singletons; the top ten hold 3% to 4%. Sequencing was performed on peripheral blood, taken on day 0 of MenACWY control vaccination. These receptors were collected from an adult in good health.

Remarks on this clone: The sample carries other DNA sequences with the same CDR3. This chain connects TRBV5-4 to TRBJ2-5; 9 nucleotides agree with TRBD2. The germline gives CDR1 SGHNT, CDR2 YYREEE (reference sequence). V was pared by 0 bases and J by 5 bases, with 5 bases of the junction left unmatched. The CDR3 consists of 15 residues. DNA of the CDR3: TGTGCCAGCAGCTTGGCCGGCGGGAGGGGCGAGACCCAGTACTTC. Translating it yields CASSLAGGRGETQYF.

This clone was seen once. The chain has TRBV5-1 and TRBJ1-2; 7 bases fit TRBD1. Trimming took 0 bases from V and 5 from J; bases not matched to a gene: 7. Germline lookup yields CDR1 SGHRS and CDR2 YFSETQ. The length of the CDR3 is 15 residues. The CDR3 spells CASSLGGQVEYGYTF. CDR3 nucleotides: TGCGCCAGCAGCTTGGGAGGACAGGTGGAGTATGGCTACACCTTC.

The V call is TRBV5-5, the J call TRBJ1-2; D ambiguous. This CDR3 contains 15 residues. Deletions cut 0 bases from V and 1 base from J, with 10 bases between. The germline V gene encodes CDR1 SGHKS and CDR2 YYEKEE (reference sequence). DNA of the CDR3: TGTGCCAGCAGCTTGGACGTGGGGTTTAACTATGGCTACACCTTC. This encodes CASSLDVGFNYGYTF.

V gene TRBV12-3 or TRBV12-4 combines with J gene TRBJ1-6; D is ambiguous. The CDR3 contains 13 residues. V was clipped by 5 bases and J by 8 bases, with 10 bases between them. Here the CDR3 DNA reads TGTGCCAGCAGTACCTTGACACATTCACCCCTCCACTTT. This translates into CASSTLTHSPLHF.

The sample holds one count of this clone. The chain links TRBV7-8 to TRBJ1-2; 8 bases match TRBD1. Germline CDR1 and CDR2: SGHVS and FQNEAQ. V dropped 4 bases and J dropped 7; count of bases not matched to a gene: 8. CDR3 length equals 14 residues. CDR3 nucleotides: TGTGCCAGCAGCTCGCGGGACAGGTTTGGTGGCTACACCTTC. This sequence encodes CASSSRDRFGGYTF.

The rearrangement links TRBV19 to TRBJ1-1; D possibly corresponds to TRBD1 (5 bases). Germline V gene lookup returns CDR1 LNHDA and CDR2 SQIVND (reference sequence). This CDR3 is built from 15 residues. Trimming took off 1 base at V and 1 base at J, with 10 bases between the two ends. The chain's CDR3 is CASSIGAGPNTEAFF. CDR3 coding DNA: TGTGCCAGTAGTATAGGAGCAGGGCCGAACACTGAAGCTTTCTTT.

This clone was seen only once. The V call is TRBV4-1, the J call TRBJ1-5; D remains ambiguous. Trimming removed 2 bases at V and 0 bases at J, with 14 bases between. This CDR3 has 17 residues. Germline V gene data show CDR1 as MGHRA and CDR2 as YSYEKL. This chain's CDR3 is CASSQLDLGFSNQPQHF. Written as DNA, the CDR3 is TGCGCCAGCAGCCAATTAGATTTAGGATTTAGCAATCAGCCCCAGCATTTT.

This rearrangement joins TRBV6-2 or TRBV6-3 to TRBJ2-6, with D possibly being TRBD1 or TRBD2 (6 bases each). CDR3 length: 17 amino acids. Trimming cost V 1 base and J 4 bases, with 14 bases left between them. Germline V gene sequence: CDR1 MNHEY, CDR2 SVGEGT. In DNA, the CDR3 is TGTGCCAGCAGTTACTGGTCGGGGGCCGGCGGGGCCAACGTCCTGACTTTC. This gives the protein CASSYWSGAGGANVLTF.

V and J are TRBV7-9 and TRBJ1-2, with TRBD1 matching over 7 bases. Trimming took 3 bases from V and 5 from J; bases not matched to a gene: 9. The CDR3 is 15 residues long. Per the germline V gene, CDR1 is SEHNR and CDR2 is FQNEAQ (reference sequence). The CDR3 loop is CASSFEGRGAYGYTF. The CDR3 DNA reads as TGTGCCAGCAGCTTCGAGGGCAGGGGGGCGTATGGCTACACCTTC.

As DNA, the CDR3 is TGTGCCAGCAGCTCGTGGGCTGGGGGCTACACCTTC. It encodes CASSSWAGGYTF. The chain recombines TRBV7-3 with TRBJ1-2, with D unclear. Germline V lookup: CDR1 SGHTA, CDR2 FQGTGA. This CDR3 is 12 amino acids long. The V and J ends lost 4 bases and 8 bases respectively, with 11 bases between them.

The rearrangement uses TRBV5-1 and TRBJ1-3; D possibly corresponds to TRBD1 (5 bases). Between the trimmed V and J ends, which lost 4 bases and 2 bases, there was a span of 16 bases. CDR1 is SGHRS, CDR2 YFSETQ, per germline. CDR3 size: 16 residues. The CDR3 region has the DNA TGCGCCAGCAGCCCCTCGACAGCGCAGCCTGGAAACACCATATATTTT. It yields the protein CASSPSTAQPGNTIYF.

The chain recombines TRBV5-6 with TRBJ2-7; 7 nucleotides line up with TRBD2. Germline CDR1 reads SGHDT; CDR2 reads YYEEEE. J gave up 0 bases and V 1 base, and 7 bases lay outside the gene matches. The CDR3 length is 16 residues. CDR3 region: CASSLQAGRASYEQYF. As DNA, the CDR3 is TGTGCCAGCAGCTTGCAAGCAGGGAGGGCCTCCTACGAGCAGTACTTC. The full variable domain, its missing parts supplied by reference TRBV5-6 and TRBJ2-7, is DAGVTQSPTHLIKTRGQQVTLRCSPKSGHDTVSWYQQALGQGPQFIFQYYEEEERQRGNFPDRFSGHQFPNYSSELNVNALLLGDSALYLCASSLQAGRASYEQYFGPGTRLTVT.

This chain uses TRBV3-1 (or the pseudogene TRBV3-2) with TRBJ2-2; 9 bases are a match to TRBD1. Germline lookup yields CDR1 LGHDT and CDR2 YNNKEL (reference sequence). This CDR3 contains 16 residues. The V and J ends lost 6 bases and 3 bases, in that order; junction bases with no gene match: 8. CDR3 in DNA: TGTGCCAGCAGGGGGGGACAGGGTCAGGACACCGGGGAGCTGTTTTTT. This codes for CASRGGQGQDTGELFF.

CDR3 protein: CAWSEGPEAFF. The CDR3 DNA follows: TGTGCCTGGAGTGAGGGGCCAGAAGCTTTCTTT. J is TRBJ1-1 and V is TRBV30, with D perhaps TRBD1 (5 bases). Trimming took off 1 base at V and 8 bases at J, with 8 bases between the two ends. This CDR3 comprises 11 residues. Germline lookup yields CDR1 GTSNPN and CDR2 SVGIG (reference sequence).

The chain couples TRBV6-5 to TRBJ1-1; D is perhaps TRBD1 (5 bases). Between the trimmed V and J ends, which lost 4 bases and 5 bases, there was a span of 14 bases. In germline, CDR1 is MNHEY, CDR2 SVGAGI. The CDR3 has 14 amino acids. The chain's CDR3 is CASSSGALGTEAFF. CDR3 bases: TGTGCCAGCAGTTCCGGGGCCCTGGGGACTGAAGCTTTCTTT.

V gene TRBV4-2 combines with J gene TRBJ2-5; D possibly matches TRBD1 or TRBD2 (5 bases each). The CDR3 loop spans 15 amino acids. The V end lost 0 bases, the J end lost 4 bases, and 12 bases lay between the germline ends. The germline V gene has CDR1 LGHNA and CDR2 YNFKEQ. CDR3 in DNA: TGTGCCAGCAGCCAAGATAGCAGGGCGGGAGAGACCCAGTACTTC. Amino acids: CASSQDSRAGETQYF.

The rearrangement links TRBV2 to TRBJ1-1, with 8 bases lining up with TRBD1. Germline V gene data show CDR1 as SNHLY and CDR2 as FYNNEI. This CDR3 has 15 residues. V dropped 5 bases and J dropped 2; count of bases not matched to a gene: 7. In DNA, the CDR3 is TGTGCCAGCAGTAACAGGGGGGGAAGAAACACTGAAGCTTTCTTT. Residues: CASSNRGGRNTEAFF.

The chain employs TRBV3-1 (or the pseudogene TRBV3-2) and TRBJ2-5, with 9 positions matching TRBD2. The CDR3 runs to 17 residues. The J segment lost 8 bases and the V segment lost 0 bases, leaving 13 bases of the junction unmatched. CDR1 is LGHDT and CDR2 is YNNKEL in the germline V gene (reference sequence). The CDR3, as DNA: TGTGCCAGCAGCCAAGATACTGGGCGGGGGGGCGCGGAAACCCAGTACTTC. Its translation: CASSQDTGRGGAETQYF.

This clone was seen only once. This chain connects TRBV19 to TRBJ2-5, with D possibly matching TRBD2 (7 bases). V lost 5 bases, J lost 5 bases, and 18 bases lay in between. The CDR3 runs 15 residues. Germline V gives CDR1 LNHDA, CDR2 SQIVND (reference sequence). CDR3 sequence (DNA): TGTGCCAGTAGTCCGGGCGGGGGCCGAGGGGAGACCCAGTACTTC. Residues: CASSPGGGRGETQYF.

This chain connects TRBV29-1 to TRBJ2-2; D gene ambiguous. This CDR3 region has 15 residues. The V and J ends lost 4 bases and 0 bases respectively, with 12 bases between them. The germline CDR1 and CDR2 sequences are SQVTM and ANQGSEA. Here the CDR3 reads CSVVGPGANTGELFF. The CDR3 DNA reads TGCAGCGTTGTAGGACCGGGCGCGAACACCGGGGAGCTGTTTTTT.

The CDR3 sequence is CASSQTGTATDTQYF. The CDR3 DNA reads TGTGCCAGCAGTCAAACCGGGACAGCCACAGATACGCAGTATTTT. The J gene is TRBJ2-3, the V gene TRBV11-2; 7 nucleotides agree with TRBD1. The V gene's germline CDR1 is SGHAT and CDR2 FQNNGV. The length of the CDR3 is 15 residues. Losses at the gene ends were 6 bases for V and 2 bases for J; bases not matched to a gene: 8.

The rearrangement uses TRBV7-2 and TRBJ1-1; 7 bases match TRBD1. Trimming at V came to 1 base and at J to 0 bases, leaving 2 bases not matched to a gene. The length of the CDR3 is 15 residues. CDR1 is SGHTA, CDR2 FQGNSA, per germline. CDR3 sequence reads: CASSLVGQMNTEAFF. The CDR3 nucleotides read TGTGCCAGCAGCTTAGTGGGACAGATGAACACTGAAGCTTTCTTT.

The rearrangement uses TRBV5-1 and TRBJ2-3, with D hard to call. CDR1 SGHRS and CDR2 YFSETQ come from the germline V gene. The CDR3 spans 14 residues. V was cut by 1 base and J by 4 bases, with 10 bases left in between. The CDR3 region is CASSLSNFADTQYF. The CDR3 nucleotides read TGCGCCAGCAGCTTGTCGAATTTCGCAGATACGCAGTATTTT.

This sequence joins TRBV7-9 and TRBJ2-7; TRBD1 aligns across 7 bases. This CDR3 region has 13 residues. CDR1 SEHNR and CDR2 FQNEAQ come from the germline V gene (reference sequence). V lost 0 bases and J lost 9; bases outside the gene matches: 5. CDR3 DNA sequence: TGTGCCAGCAGCTTAGCGTCTCAGGGGGTGCAGTACTTC. Protein sequence: CASSLASQGVQYF.

The V call is TRBV6-1, the J call TRBJ1-5, with a weak D call TRBD1 (6 bases). This CDR3 spans 16 amino acids. The V end lost 3 bases, the J end lost 2 bases, and 14 bases lay between the germline ends. Germline CDR1 MNHNS, CDR2 SASEGT. The CDR3 region has the DNA TGTGCCAGCAGTGATAGGGGCAGGGGCGGCAATCAGCCCCAGCATTTT. Amino acids: CASSDRGRGGNQPQHF.

The gene calls are TRBV14 and TRBJ2-3, with D uncertain. The CDR3 is made up of 14 amino acids. CDR1 is SGHDN, CDR2 FVKESK, per germline. Trimming pared 5 bases from V and 6 bases from J, leaving 15 bases between. The CDR3 here is CASSFSGLSDTQYF. The CDR3 DNA sequence: TGTGCCAGCAGCTTTTCCGGGTTGAGTGATACGCAGTATTTT.